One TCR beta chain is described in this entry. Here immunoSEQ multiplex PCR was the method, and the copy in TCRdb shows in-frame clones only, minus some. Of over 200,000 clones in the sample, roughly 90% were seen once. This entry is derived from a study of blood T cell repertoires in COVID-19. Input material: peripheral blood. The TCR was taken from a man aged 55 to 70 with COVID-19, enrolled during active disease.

Written as DNA, the CDR3 is TGTGCCAGCAGCCCGAATCCCCAGGGGGCATGGGAGCAGTACTTC. Amino acid sequence: CASSPNPQGAWEQYF. This chain joins TRBV6-5 and TRBJ2-7, with 8 nucleotides matching TRBD1. Germline CDR1 reads MNHEY; CDR2 reads SVGAGI. Trimming cost V 6 bases and J 7 bases; bases outside gene matches: 14. The CDR3 length is 15 residues.